This T cell receptor beta chain was documented in a study of cytomegalovirus exposure and HLA in healthy donors. The PCR was carried out with 60 Vbeta primers and 13 Jbeta primers. TCRdb's copy holds only in-frame clones and misses some; the assay was immunoSEQ multiplex PCR. This repertoire shows 200,000 or so clones, more than 70% found once; its top ten account for around 0.24%. V was pared by 10 bases and J by 9 bases, with 11 bases of the junction left unmatched. Looked up from germline, CDR1 is SGDLS and CDR2 is YYNGEE. The CDR3 runs 13 residues. A single count supports this clone. The rearrangement links TRBV9 to TRBJ2-1; 9 bases match TRBD2. This TCR was recovered from a boy aged 10-17 years in good health and CMV-seronegative. Specimen: PBMCs. CDR3: CAGGAGGLFEQFF. Here the CDR3 DNA reads TGTGCCGGCGGCGCGGGGGGGCTCTTTGAGCAGTTCTTC.